The 27 T cell receptor beta chains given below trace back to one sample, sequenced in a study of CD8+ T cells in alopecia areata. The treatment: oral pan-JAK inhibitor, 5-10 mg twice daily. Sequencing relied on a cDNA template that was reverse transcribed from extracted RNA. TCRdb's table, derived via immunoSEQ multiplex PCR, lists solely in-frame clones and lacks some. This table has 200,000 to 250,000 clones, around three fifths appearing once. Sequencing was performed on CD4+ T cells sorted from blood, taken at week 4, from a patient treated with tofacitinib. The origin of the receptors is a human donor with alopecia areata.

The chain has TRBV7-8 and TRBJ2-1; TRBD2 matches 8 bases. Germline CDR1 is SGHVS and CDR2 is FQNEAQ. The V and J ends lost 0 bases and 9 bases, in that order; junction bases with no gene match: 1. The CDR3 is made up of 13 amino acids. For the CDR3, the DNA is TGTGCCAGCAGCTTAGCACGGGGGGGTGAGCAGTTCTTC. Its translation: CASSLARGGEQFF.

This clone has at least ten counts. Here the CDR3 reads CASSLLDQRPTGELFF. The CDR3 DNA reads as TGTGCCAGCAGCTTACTAGATCAGAGGCCCACCGGGGAGCTGTTTTTT. The chain carries TRBV7-2 and TRBJ2-2; D is ambiguous. CDR1 SGHTA and CDR2 FQGNSA come from the germline V gene. The length of the CDR3 is 16 residues. V was pared by 2 bases and J by 4 bases, with 14 bases between.

The chain combines TRBV5-1 with TRBJ2-1; D gene unclear. This CDR3 spans 12 amino acids. The V end was cut by 0 bases, the J end by 9 bases, with 7 bases between. CDR1 is SGHRS, CDR2 YFSETQ, per germline. This CDR3 reads CASSLGRSEQFF. DNA for the CDR3: TGCGCCAGCAGCTTGGGCCGCAGTGAGCAGTTCTTC.

The chain links TRBV7-2 to TRBJ1-2; 11 bases are a match to TRBD1. CDR3 length: 15 amino acids. V gave up 4 bases and J gave up 7 bases; unmatched junction bases: 8. Germline CDR1 reads SGHTA; CDR2 reads FQGNSA. The CDR3 nucleotides are TGTGCCAGCAGCTCCTCGGACAGGGGGCGGGGTGGCTACACCTTC. Protein: CASSSSDRGRGGYTF. Together with reference TRBV7-2 and TRBJ1-2, the CDR3 gives the full variable domain: GAGVSQSPSNKVTEKGKDVELRCDPISGHTALYWYRQSLGQGLEFLIYFQGNSAPDKSGLPSDRFSAERTGGSVSTLTIQRTQQEDSAVYLCASSSSDRGRGGYTFGSGTRLTVV.

This clone was detected only a few times. The chain recombines TRBV11-2 with TRBJ2-3; TRBD2 agrees at 10 bases. V lost 6 bases, J lost 1 base, and 10 bases stayed unmatched. The V gene's germline CDR1 is SGHAT and CDR2 FQNNGV. This CDR3 has 17 residues. The CDR3 DNA follows: TGTGCCAGCAGAATATCGGGACTAGCGTTTGGCACAGATACGCAGTATTTT. Translated, it gives CASRISGLAFGTDTQYF.

The V call is TRBV4-1, the J call TRBJ1-2; maybe TRBD1 (6 bases). The CDR3 is 15 residues long. V was trimmed by 2 bases and J by 4 bases, leaving 14 bases between them. The germline gives CDR1 MGHRA, CDR2 YSYEKL. CDR3 coding DNA: TGCGCCAGCAGCCAACTAGCACAGGGCGGCTATGGCTACACCTTC. Translated, it gives CASSQLAQGGYGYTF.

This chain uses TRBV19 with TRBJ1-6; 9 bases map to TRBD1. This CDR3 region has 15 residues. With 5 bases clipped from V and 8 bases from J, the junction kept 7 bases outside the gene matches. Germline CDR1 reads LNHDA; CDR2 reads SQIVND (reference sequence). CDR3 region: CASSVDRGWDSPLHF. DNA for the CDR3: TGTGCCAGTAGTGTGGACAGGGGCTGGGATTCACCCCTCCACTTT. Supplemented by reference TRBV19 and TRBJ1-6, the full variable domain reads DGGITQSPKYLFRKEGQNVTLSCEQNLNHDAMYWYRQDPGQGLRLIYYSQIVNDFQKGDIAEGYSVSREKKESFPLTVTSAQKNPTAFYLCASSVDRGWDSPLHFGNGTRLTVT.

The chain has TRBV30 and TRBJ1-3; D gene uncertain. The V and J ends lost 2 bases and 2 bases respectively, with 13 bases between them. The CDR3 loop spans 15 amino acids. Germline V CDR1 and CDR2: GTSNPN, SVGIG (reference sequence). The CDR3, as DNA: TGTGCCTGGAGTTCTGGGAGTATAACTGGAAACACCATATATTTT. Translating it yields CAWSSGSITGNTIYF.

V is TRBV21-1 and J is TRBJ1-2. TRBV21-1 is a documented pseudogene. The CDR3 is 16 amino acids. In DNA, the CDR3 is TGTGCCAGCAGCAAAGGGGGGCTAATGGAGGGAAACGGCTACACCTTC. Translated: CASSKGGLMEGNGYTF.

The sample holds a few counts of this clone. The CDR3 coding sequence is TGCAGCGTTGACCCCGACGGGGTAACTAGGACAGATACGCAGTATTTT. Its protein product is CSVDPDGVTRTDTQYF. This chain connects TRBV29-1 to TRBJ2-3, with D possibly TRBD2 on 5 matching bases. The CDR3 extends over 16 amino acids. Germline assignment: CDR1 SQVTM and CDR2 ANQGSEA. The V and J ends lost 3 bases and 3 bases respectively, with 19 bases between them.

In its sample, this clone was seen a few times. Sequence at one end of the junction differs from germline and may be a read error. This rearrangement joins TRBV7-7 to TRBJ2-3, with TRBD2 matching 9 bases. The CDR3 covers 16 residues. Germline V CDR1 and CDR2: SSHAT, FNYEAQ (reference sequence). As DNA, the CDR3 is TGTGCTAGCAGCCCTACACTAGCGGGTAGCACAGATACGCAGTATTTT. Its translation: CASSPTLAGSTDTQYF.

The CDR3 DNA reads TGTGCCAGCAGTTACGGGCTCGGGGGCGAGACCCAGTACTTC. It specifies CASSYGLGGETQYF. This chain links TRBV6-6 with TRBJ2-5; the D call may be TRBD1 or TRBD2 (6 bases each). V was clipped by 2 bases and J by 5 bases, with 12 bases between them. This CDR3 has 14 amino acids. Germline values: CDR1 MNHNY, CDR2 SVGAGI (reference sequence).

The chain couples TRBV29-1 to TRBJ1-2; D possibly corresponds to TRBD1 (6 bases). Germline V lookup: CDR1 SQVTM, CDR2 ANQGSEA. V was trimmed by 2 bases and J by 4 bases, leaving 11 bases between them. This CDR3 has 13 amino acids. The CDR3 here is CSVERGVGYGYTF. CDR3 nucleotide sequence: TGCAGCGTTGAAAGGGGGGTAGGCTATGGCTACACCTTC. Drawing the rest from reference TRBV29-1 and TRBJ1-2, the complete variable domain is SAVISQKPSRDICQRGTSLTIQCQVDSQVTMMFWYRQQPGQSLTLIATANQGSEATYESGFVIDKFPISRPNLTFSTLTVSNMSPEDSSIYLCSVERGVGYGYTFGSGTRLTVV.

This chain links TRBV4-3 with TRBJ2-7; D may be TRBD1 (6 bases). Germline V lookup: CDR1 LGHNA, CDR2 YSLEER. The CDR3 has 16 amino acids. The V end was cut by 0 bases, the J end by 1 base, with 13 bases between. The CDR3 nucleotides read TGCGCCAGCAGCCAAGAGTGGCAGGGGAAATCCTACGAGCAGTACTTC. Protein sequence: CASSQEWQGKSYEQYF.

This rearrangement joins TRBV18 to TRBJ2-1, with TRBD2 as a possible D gene (7 bases). The CDR3 has 15 amino acids. V was pared by 4 bases and J by 9 bases, with 19 bases between. CDR1 is KGHSH and CDR2 is LQKENI in the germline V gene. The CDR3 DNA reads as TGTGCCAGCTCACGCCCTAGCGGTTCCAGGGGTGAGCAGTTCTTC. This encodes CASSRPSGSRGEQFF.

The genes are TRBV19 and TRBJ1-1, with D possibly matching TRBD1 (5 bases). The germline V and J ends were trimmed by 3 bases and 1 base, with 21 bases remaining between them. This CDR3 spans 18 amino acids. CDR1 and CDR2 from the germline V gene are LNHDA and SQIVND (reference sequence). The CDR3 protein is CASSIALYSGRRNTEAFF. The DNA of the CDR3 is TGTGCCAGTAGTATCGCCCTATATTCAGGGCGGAGGAACACTGAAGCTTTCTTT.

The gene calls are TRBV5-1 and TRBJ1-5; D is ambiguous. The CDR3 consists of 13 residues. V gave up 2 bases and J gave up 0 bases, with 3 bases separating them. In germline, CDR1 is SGHRS, CDR2 YFSETQ. CDR3 coding DNA: TGCGCCAGCAGCTTAAATAGCAATCAGCCCCAGCATTTT. Translated, it gives CASSLNSNQPQHF.

The CDR3 loop is CSVELLVGGELFF. The CDR3 coding sequence is TGCAGCGTTGAACTACTTGTGGGCGGGGAGCTGTTTTTT. The V gene is TRBV29-1, the J gene TRBJ2-2; D not certain. Trimming cost V 2 bases and J 7 bases, with 11 bases left between them. Germline V gene lookup returns CDR1 SQVTM and CDR2 ANQGSEA. CDR3 length: 13 amino acids.

The chain joins TRBV27 to TRBJ1-6, with TRBD1 matching over 7 bases. Per the germline V gene, CDR1 is MNHEY and CDR2 is SMNVEV (reference sequence). The ends lost 2 bases at V and 10 bases at J; junction bases unmatched: 11. This CDR3 spans 16 amino acids. This CDR3 is CASSLEGAPPWSPLHF. CDR3 sequence (DNA): TGTGCCAGCAGTTTAGAGGGGGCGCCCCCTTGGTCACCCCTCCACTTT.

The J gene is TRBJ2-3, the V gene TRBV2; 13 nucleotides line up with TRBD2. The CDR3 spans 19 residues. The V and J ends lost 6 bases and 3 bases, in that order; junction bases with no gene match: 15. Germline V gives CDR1 SNHLY, CDR2 FYNNEI. CDR3 residues: CASREQALLAGGRTDTQYF. In DNA form, the CDR3 reads TGTGCCAGCAGGGAACAAGCCTTACTAGCGGGGGGGCGGACAGATACGCAGTATTTT.

The CDR3 bases are TGCGCCAGCAGCCCATACCCGACAGGTCAAGAGACCCAGTACTTC. Amino acid sequence: CASSPYPTGQETQYF. This sequence joins TRBV4-1 and TRBJ2-5; TRBD1 is a possible D gene (6 bases). With 4 bases removed from V and 2 bases from J, the gap between germline ends came to 14 bases. Germline CDR1 MGHRA, CDR2 YSYEKL. The CDR3 totals 15 residues.

This chain links TRBV19 with TRBJ2-1, with TRBD2 matching over 10 bases. CDR1 is LNHDA, CDR2 SQIVND, per germline (reference sequence). This CDR3 spans 16 amino acids. With V trimmed by 1 base and J by 2 bases, 2 bases remained unmatched. CDR3 sequence reads: CASSIGSGGAYNEQFF. Written as DNA, the CDR3 is TGTGCCAGTAGTATAGGGAGCGGGGGGGCCTACAATGAGCAGTTCTTC.

The V and J genes are TRBV29-1 and TRBJ1-2, with 7 bases that match TRBD1. CDR1 is SQVTM, CDR2 ANQGSEA, per germline. Trimming cost V 4 bases and J 4 bases; bases outside gene matches: 6. The CDR3 is made up of 13 amino acids. CDR3 in amino acids: CSVATTGPYGYTF. The CDR3 coding sequence is TGCAGCGTTGCCACGACAGGGCCCTATGGCTACACCTTC.

This clone was counted a few times. The chain recombines TRBV5-4 with TRBJ2-3, with D uncertain. Near its end, the DNA agrees better with TRBJ2-1, so the J call may be wrong. In germline, CDR1 is SGHNT, CDR2 YYREEE (reference sequence). This CDR3 has 17 residues. The CDR3 reads CASSRSSSLSSYNEQFF. The CDR3 bases are TGTGCCAGCAGCCGGTCCTCCTCCTTAAGCTCCTACAATGAGCAGTTCTTC.

The chain couples TRBV29-1 to TRBJ2-5; tentative D call: TRBD1 (5 bases). V was shortened by 3 bases and J by 8 bases, with 10 bases between the two germline ends. The CDR3 covers 11 residues. CDR1 is SQVTM, CDR2 ANQGSEA, per germline. As DNA, the CDR3 is TGCAGCGTTGAGCCAGGGAATACCCAGTACTTC. Protein product: CSVEPGNTQYF. Based on the CDR3 plus reference TRBV29-1 and TRBJ2-5, the full variable domain is SAVISQKPSRDICQRGTSLTIQCQVDSQVTMMFWYRQQPGQSLTLIATANQGSEATYESGFVIDKFPISRPNLTFSTLTVSNMSPEDSSIYLCSVEPGNTQYFGPGTRLLVL.

This clone was observed a few times. The V call is TRBV9, the J call TRBJ2-5; D ambiguous. The CDR3 totals 13 residues. CDR1 SGDLS and CDR2 YYNGEE come from the germline V gene. The V and J ends lost 3 bases and 4 bases respectively, with 10 bases between them. CDR3 sequence (DNA): TGTGCCAGCAGCGGGGCGGTAAGAGAGACCCAGTACTTC. Translation gives CASSGAVRETQYF.

V and J are TRBV9 and TRBJ1-1, with D tentatively TRBD1 (5 bases). Germline CDR1 SGDLS, CDR2 YYNGEE. The CDR3 is made up of 14 amino acids. Trimming shortened V by 4 bases and J by 1 base, and 11 bases separated the two germline ends. The CDR3 loop is CASSFRDANTEAFF. The CDR3 DNA sequence: TGTGCCAGCAGCTTCCGGGACGCGAACACTGAAGCTTTCTTT.